The entry below describes one T cell receptor beta chain. Assay: immunoSEQ multiplex PCR; the TCRdb copy retains only in-frame clones and omits some. The sample holds about 2.1 million clones, about 93% seen once. Positively selected for CCR7, the CD45RO-negative cells used as naive CD8 cells excluded terminally differentiated effector memory CD45RA+ cells. This entry comes from a study of shared clonotypes between healthy human individuals. The sequenced sample consisted of naive CD8+ T cells from PBMCs. This sequence was found in a man aged 18 to 30 in good health. Some clones in this sample may be carry-over from other donors' samples.

For the CDR3, the DNA is TGTGCCACCAGTGGGGGGAGCGGGGCAGATACGCAGTATTTT. Translated: CATSGGSGADTQYF. This chain joins TRBV15 and TRBJ2-3; 7 nucleotides agree with TRBD2. V trimming: 6 bases; J trimming: 4 bases; junction bases outside the gene matches: 7. This CDR3 has 14 residues. The germline V gene encodes CDR1 LNHNV and CDR2 YYDKDF (reference sequence).